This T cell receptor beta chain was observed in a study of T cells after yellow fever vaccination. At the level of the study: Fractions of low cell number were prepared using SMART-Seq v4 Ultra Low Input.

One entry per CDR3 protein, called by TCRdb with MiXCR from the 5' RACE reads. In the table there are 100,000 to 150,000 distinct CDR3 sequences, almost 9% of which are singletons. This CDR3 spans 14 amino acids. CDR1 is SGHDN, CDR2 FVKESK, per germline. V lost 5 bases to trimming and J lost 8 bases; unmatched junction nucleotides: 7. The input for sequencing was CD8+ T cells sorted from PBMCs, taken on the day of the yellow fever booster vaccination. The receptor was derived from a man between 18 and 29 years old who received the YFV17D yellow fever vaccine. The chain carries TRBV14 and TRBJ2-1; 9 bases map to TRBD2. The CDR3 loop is CASSAASGADEQFF. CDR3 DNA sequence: TGTGCCAGCAGCGCGGCTAGCGGGGCCGATGAGCAGTTCTTC.